The 27 T cell receptor beta chains below all came from one sample that was sequenced in a study of shared T cell receptors in the human thymus (dated by TCRdb to 2020 to 2023). The library was obtained by the immunoSEQ multiplex PCR assay. The immuneACCESS repertoire file appears here via TCRdb, limited to in-frame rearrangements. These files lack a portion of the clones; in checked studies, under half of the deficit traces to unresolved V genes, and the cause of the others is not known. This sample comprises 500,000 to 850,000 clones, more than 75% of them detected only once. The ten largest make up roughly 0.0086% of the sample. These sequences were also reported in another study, on human thymus T cells.

The specimen was thymocytes. The receptors originated from a boy in the first two years of life with a congenital heart defect. Donor details come from another sample of the same person, matched by shared clones.

The CDR3 reads CASSGHKTGFYGYTF. The CDR3 region has the DNA TGTGCCAGCAGTGGACACAAGACAGGGTTCTATGGCTACACCTTC. This chain uses TRBV6-1 with TRBJ1-2; 7 positions agree with TRBD1. The germline gives CDR1 MNHNS, CDR2 SASEGT. V gave up 4 bases and J gave up 4 bases; unmatched junction bases: 9. This CDR3 has 15 residues.

The genes are TRBV11-3 and TRBJ2-2; the D gene is possibly TRBD1 (6 bases). The V end lost 6 bases, the J end lost 2 bases, and 10 bases lay between the germline ends. CDR1 SGHNT and CDR2 YENEEA come from the germline V gene. This CDR3 contains 14 residues. CDR3 sequence reads: CASRLQGNTGELFF. DNA for the CDR3: TGTGCCAGCAGACTACAGGGAAACACCGGGGAGCTGTTTTTT. The full variable domain, with the rest looked up from reference TRBV11-3 and TRBJ2-2, is EAGVVQSPRYKIIEKKQPVAFWCNPISGHNTLYWYLQNLGQGPELLIRYENEEAVDDSQLPKDRFSAERLKGVDSTLKIQPAELGDSAVYLCASRLQGNTGELFFGEGSRLTVL.

The J gene is TRBJ2-3, the V gene TRBV27; D call uncertain. This CDR3 region has 14 residues. Between the trimmed V and J ends, which lost 2 bases and 6 bases, there was a span of 12 bases. CDR1 is MNHEY and CDR2 is SMNVEV in the germline V gene (reference sequence). CDR3 coding DNA: TGTGCCAGCAGTTTAACGTCGCAGGCGGATACGCAGTATTTT. Translated, it gives CASSLTSQADTQYF.

The chain recombines TRBV9 with TRBJ2-1; possible D gene TRBD1, 6 bases. This CDR3 is 21 amino acids long. Germline CDR1 reads SGDLS; CDR2 reads YYNGEE. The V end was cut by 3 bases, the J end by 0 bases, with 28 bases between. The CDR3 protein is CASSASPQELSGTTSYNEQFF. The CDR3 DNA follows: TGTGCCAGCAGCGCTTCCCCCCAGGAGTTGAGTGGGACAACCTCCTACAATGAGCAGTTCTTC.

In this sample, this clone turned up a few times. This chain links TRBV28 with TRBJ1-4; TRBD1 matches 8 bases. The germline gives CDR1 MDHEN, CDR2 SYDVKM. This CDR3 is 16 amino acids long. Losses at the gene ends were 3 bases for V and 7 bases for J; bases not matched to a gene: 10. CDR3 amino acids: CASSLQRTGWVEKLFF. In nucleotides, the CDR3 is TGTGCCAGCAGTTTGCAAAGGACAGGGTGGGTTGAAAAACTGTTTTTT.

The chain links TRBV11-2 to TRBJ1-2; D perhaps matches TRBD1 (5 bases). The CDR3 loop spans 17 amino acids. V was pared by 1 base and J by 2 bases, with 17 bases between. Germline V gene lookup returns CDR1 SGHAT and CDR2 FQNNGV. The chain's CDR3 is CASSLGGRPQGNYGYTF. DNA of the CDR3: TGTGCCAGCAGCTTAGGCGGTAGGCCGCAGGGAAACTATGGCTACACCTTC.

The chain recombines TRBV5-4 with TRBJ2-7; 9 bases are a match to TRBD1. With V trimmed by 1 base and J by 1 base, 12 bases remained unmatched. This CDR3 has 18 residues. Germline V gene sequence: CDR1 SGHNT, CDR2 YYREEE (reference sequence). CDR3 residues: CASSLHRGQGMSSYEQYF. Written as DNA, the CDR3 is TGTGCCAGCAGCTTGCACCGAGGACAGGGGATGAGTTCCTACGAGCAGTACTTC.

J is TRBJ2-3 and V is TRBV9; 11 bases agree with TRBD2. There are 20 residues in the CDR3. The germline gives CDR1 SGDLS, CDR2 YYNGEE. The V segment lost 0 bases and the J segment 2 bases; nucleotides outside the gene matches: 14. The CDR3 region is CASSVVIAGGPSRITDTQYF. CDR3 sequence (DNA): TGTGCCAGCAGCGTAGTGATAGCGGGAGGGCCGTCCCGCATCACAGATACGCAGTATTTT.

This clone was observed once. The chain combines TRBV6-1 with TRBJ2-1; 9 bases agree with TRBD2. The trim removed 1 base at V and 8 bases at J, leaving 6 bases unmatched. Germline CDR1 reads MNHNS; CDR2 reads SASEGT. The CDR3 length is 15 residues. The CDR3 here is CASSEGKREVYEQFF. CDR3 coding DNA: TGTGCCAGCAGTGAAGGGAAGCGGGAGGTATATGAGCAGTTCTTC.

The chain has TRBV27 and TRBJ2-3; a possible D gene is TRBD2 (5 bases). The CDR3 has 16 residues. Germline CDR1 MNHEY, CDR2 SMNVEV (reference sequence). Trimming removed 4 bases at V and 3 bases at J, with 17 bases between. CDR3 DNA: TGTGCCAGCAGTTATACCACACCGGGAATTACAGATACGCAGTATTTT. This codes for CASSYTTPGITDTQYF.

The chain couples TRBV2 to TRBJ2-6; 9 nucleotides agree with TRBD1. CDR1 is SNHLY, CDR2 FYNNEI, per germline. With V trimmed by 7 bases and J by 3 bases, 13 bases remained unmatched. The length of the CDR3 is 18 residues. CDR3 bases: TGTGCCAGCATAGTCGGACAGGGGAAAGGGTTTGGGGCCAACGTCCTGACTTTC. Protein product: CASIVGQGKGFGANVLTF. The complete variable domain, with remaining parts taken from reference TRBV2 and TRBJ2-6, reads EPEVTQTPSHQVTQMGQEVILRCVPISNHLYFYWYRQILGQKVEFLVSFYNNEISEKSEIFDDQFSVERPDGSNFTLKIRSTKLEDSAMYFCASIVGQGKGFGANVLTFGAGSRLTVL.

The chain employs TRBV4-3 and TRBJ2-5, with 10 bases fitting TRBD2. There are 17 residues in the CDR3. J was trimmed by 0 bases and V by 0 bases; bases with no gene match: 4. Germline CDR1 reads LGHNA; CDR2 reads YSLEER. CDR3: CASSQDWLAGDQETQYF. The CDR3 region has the DNA TGCGCCAGCAGCCAAGATTGGCTAGCGGGAGACCAAGAGACCCAGTACTTC.

The chain has TRBV12-5 and TRBJ2-7, with D perhaps TRBD2 (7 bases). With 0 bases removed from V and 3 bases from J, the gap between germline ends came to 18 bases. From germline, CDR1 is LGHNT and CDR2 FRNRAP. The CDR3 runs to 17 residues. As DNA, the CDR3 is TGTGCTAGTGGTTTGGTACCCCCTGGCGGGGGCCACTACGAGCAGTACTTC. Its translation: CASGLVPPGGGHYEQYF.

The chain recombines TRBV5-6 with TRBJ1-2; TRBD1 is a possible D gene (6 bases). CDR3 size: 15 residues. V was shortened by 7 bases and J by 1 base, with 17 bases between the two germline ends. Germline CDR1 is SGHDT and CDR2 is YYEEEE. The CDR3 coding sequence is TGTGCCAGCCTTCTCGGGGGGCGGCGTAACTATGGCTACACCTTC. Translated, it gives CASLLGGRRNYGYTF.

The rearrangement links TRBV27 to TRBJ1-2, with a tentative D call TRBD1 (5 bases). CDR3 size: 13 residues. Germline lookup yields CDR1 MNHEY and CDR2 SMNVEV (reference sequence). Trimming pared 3 bases from V and 4 bases from J, leaving 9 bases between. The CDR3 coding sequence is TGTGCCAGCAGTTTTGGGCAGGGCTATGGCTACACCTTC. This sequence encodes CASSFGQGYGYTF.

The genes are TRBV9 and TRBJ2-3, with a tentative D call TRBD1 (6 bases). Germline CDR1 and CDR2: SGDLS and YYNGEE. The CDR3 totals 16 residues. Trimming removed 4 bases at V and 2 bases at J, with 17 bases between. CDR3 DNA: TGTGCCAGCAGCCCCGAGGACAGTCCTTACACAGATACGCAGTATTTT. This translates into CASSPEDSPYTDTQYF.

This clone was recorded a few times. The rearrangement joins TRBV28 to TRBJ1-3; TRBD1 agrees at 7 bases. The CDR3 runs 17 residues. V was clipped by 10 bases and J by 0 bases; unmatched bases: 15. Germline assignment: CDR1 MDHEN and CDR2 SYDVKM. The DNA for the CDR3 is TGTGCCACAAAAGGGGGCCATGGGGGGAGCTCTGGAAACACCATATATTTT. Protein sequence: CATKGGHGGSSGNTIYF.

This rearrangement joins TRBV7-6 to TRBJ1-2, with D perhaps TRBD1 (6 bases). The CDR3 runs to 15 residues. V was clipped by 5 bases and J by 2 bases, with 15 bases between them. Per germline, CDR1 SGHVS and CDR2 FNYEAQ. As DNA, the CDR3 is TGTGCCAGCAGCCAAGGGGGATTAGGGAACTATGGCTACACCTTC. It yields the protein CASSQGGLGNYGYTF.

The chain is built from TRBV14 and TRBJ2-7, with TRBD1 identical over 9 bases. This CDR3 comprises 16 residues. Per germline, CDR1 SGHDN and CDR2 FVKESK. J lost 2 bases, V lost 0 bases, and 5 bases had no gene match. The CDR3 loop is CASSQEGGTGTYEQYF. The CDR3 DNA follows: TGTGCCAGCAGCCAAGAGGGGGGGACAGGGACCTACGAGCAGTACTTC.

The chain recombines TRBV18 with TRBJ1-5; D may be TRBD1 (5 bases). The CDR3 sequence is 15 residues long. The V gene's germline CDR1 is KGHSH and CDR2 LQKENI. Trimming left V 3 bases short and J 11 bases short, with 20 bases between. This chain's CDR3 is CASSPDRIPVWAQHF. In nucleotides, the CDR3 is TGTGCCAGCTCACCCGACAGAATTCCAGTTTGGGCCCAGCATTTT.

This sequence joins TRBV4-3 and TRBJ2-2, with 8 bases aligning to TRBD2. Germline lookup yields CDR1 LGHNA and CDR2 YSLEER. J lost 2 bases, V lost 0 bases, and 5 bases had no gene match. The CDR3 is 17 amino acids. This CDR3 reads CASSQDHGLANTGELFF. In nucleotides, the CDR3 is TGCGCCAGCAGCCAAGATCATGGACTAGCTAACACCGGGGAGCTGTTTTTT.

The CDR3 region is CASSLGGWTGELFF. CDR3 coding DNA: TGTGCCAGCAGCTTGGGGGGTTGGACCGGGGAGCTGTTTTTT. The chain couples TRBV7-9 to TRBJ2-2; D is perhaps TRBD2 (6 bases). Trimming cost V 3 bases and J 5 bases, with 10 bases left between them. Germline CDR1 and CDR2: SEHNR and FQNEAQ (reference sequence). The CDR3 is 14 amino acids.

This clone was observed a handful of times. The rearrangement links TRBV10-3 to TRBJ2-2, with 9 nucleotides matching TRBD1. The CDR3 length is 12 residues. CDR1 is ENHRY and CDR2 is SYGVKD in the germline V gene. J lost 6 bases, V lost 7 bases, and 0 bases had no gene match. CDR3: CAINRGPGELFF. The CDR3 DNA reads TGTGCCATCAACAGGGGGCCCGGGGAGCTGTTTTTT.

CDR3 loop: CASSTKKTSGFTTYEQYF. The CDR3 DNA reads as TGTGCCAGCAGCACCAAAAAGACTAGCGGGTTTACAACCTACGAGCAGTACTTC. The rearrangement joins TRBV7-2 to TRBJ2-7; 10 nucleotides match TRBD2. Losses at the gene ends were 5 bases for V and 2 bases for J; bases not matched to a gene: 15. Germline V gene data show CDR1 as SGHTA and CDR2 as FQGNSA. The CDR3 extends over 18 amino acids.

The genes are TRBV28 and TRBJ2-3; 9 bases fit TRBD1. Trimming took 5 bases from V and 1 from J; bases not matched to a gene: 7. The CDR3 runs 16 residues. Germline V gene data show CDR1 as MDHEN and CDR2 as SYDVKM. Here the CDR3 reads CASSVNRGLGTDTQYF. CDR3 nucleotide sequence: TGTGCCAGCAGTGTTAACAGGGGGCTCGGCACAGATACGCAGTATTTT. Full variable domain (outside the CDR3, taken from reference TRBV28 and TRBJ2-3): DVKVTQSSRYLVKRTGEKVFLECVQDMDHENMFWYRQDPGLGLRLIYFSYDVKMKEKGDIPEGYSVSREKKERFSLILESASTNQTSMYLCASSVNRGLGTDTQYFGPGTRLTVL.

V and J are TRBV9 and TRBJ2-2; 8 nucleotides align to TRBD1. The CDR3 spans 23 residues. Germline V gives CDR1 SGDLS, CDR2 YYNGEE. Trimming took 1 base from V and 1 from J; bases not matched to a gene: 24. In DNA form, the CDR3 reads TGTGCCAGCAGCGTATCCGATAGCCGGTCCGGGACAGGAGTGAATTTGAACACCGGGGAGCTGTTTTTT. Protein sequence: CASSVSDSRSGTGVNLNTGELFF. Variable domain in full (rest from reference TRBV9 and TRBJ2-2): DSGVTQTPKHLITATGQRVTLRCSPRSGDLSVYWYQQSLDQGLQFLIQYYNGEERAKGNILERFSAQQFPDLHSELNLSSLELGDSALYFCASSVSDSRSGTGVNLNTGELFFGEGSRLTVL.

V is TRBV18 and J is TRBJ1-2, with D uncertain. The germline CDR1 and CDR2 sequences are KGHSH and LQKENI. This CDR3 has 16 residues. Trimming took 1 base from V and 5 from J, leaving 17 bases between them. The CDR3 protein is CASSPRFGRTPYGYTF. The CDR3 region has the DNA TGTGCCAGCTCACCACGTTTTGGGCGCACTCCGTATGGCTACACCTTC.